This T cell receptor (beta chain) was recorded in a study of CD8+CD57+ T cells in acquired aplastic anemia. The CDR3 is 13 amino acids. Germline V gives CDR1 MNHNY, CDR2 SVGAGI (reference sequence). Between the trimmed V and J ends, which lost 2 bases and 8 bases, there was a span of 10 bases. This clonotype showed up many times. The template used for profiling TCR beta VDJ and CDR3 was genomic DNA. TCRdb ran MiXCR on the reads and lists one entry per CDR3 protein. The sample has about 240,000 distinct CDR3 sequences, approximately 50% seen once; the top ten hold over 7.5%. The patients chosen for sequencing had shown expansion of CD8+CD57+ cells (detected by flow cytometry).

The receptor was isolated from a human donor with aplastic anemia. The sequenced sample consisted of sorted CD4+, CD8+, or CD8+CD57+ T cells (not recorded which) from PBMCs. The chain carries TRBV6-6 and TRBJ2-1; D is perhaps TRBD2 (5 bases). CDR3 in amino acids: CASSYVASDEQFF. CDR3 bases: TGTGCCAGCAGTTACGTAGCGAGCGATGAGCAGTTCTTC.